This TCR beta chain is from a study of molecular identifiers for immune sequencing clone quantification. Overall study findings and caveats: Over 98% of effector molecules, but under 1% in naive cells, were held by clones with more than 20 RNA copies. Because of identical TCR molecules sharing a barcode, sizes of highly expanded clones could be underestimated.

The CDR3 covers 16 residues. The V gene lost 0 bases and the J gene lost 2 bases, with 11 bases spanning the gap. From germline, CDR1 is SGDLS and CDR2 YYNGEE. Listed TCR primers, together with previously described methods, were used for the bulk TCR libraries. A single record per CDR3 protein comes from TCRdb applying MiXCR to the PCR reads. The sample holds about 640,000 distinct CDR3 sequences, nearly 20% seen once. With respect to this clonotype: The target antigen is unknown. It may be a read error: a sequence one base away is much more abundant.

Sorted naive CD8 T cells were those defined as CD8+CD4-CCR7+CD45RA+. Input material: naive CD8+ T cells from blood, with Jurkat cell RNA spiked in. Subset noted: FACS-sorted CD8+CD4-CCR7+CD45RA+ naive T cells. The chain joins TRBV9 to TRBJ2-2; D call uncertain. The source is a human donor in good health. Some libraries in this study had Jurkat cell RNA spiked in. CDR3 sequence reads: CASSVEGRINTGELFF. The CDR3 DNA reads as TGTGCCAGCAGCGTAGAAGGGCGGATAAACACCGGGGAGCTGTTTTTT.